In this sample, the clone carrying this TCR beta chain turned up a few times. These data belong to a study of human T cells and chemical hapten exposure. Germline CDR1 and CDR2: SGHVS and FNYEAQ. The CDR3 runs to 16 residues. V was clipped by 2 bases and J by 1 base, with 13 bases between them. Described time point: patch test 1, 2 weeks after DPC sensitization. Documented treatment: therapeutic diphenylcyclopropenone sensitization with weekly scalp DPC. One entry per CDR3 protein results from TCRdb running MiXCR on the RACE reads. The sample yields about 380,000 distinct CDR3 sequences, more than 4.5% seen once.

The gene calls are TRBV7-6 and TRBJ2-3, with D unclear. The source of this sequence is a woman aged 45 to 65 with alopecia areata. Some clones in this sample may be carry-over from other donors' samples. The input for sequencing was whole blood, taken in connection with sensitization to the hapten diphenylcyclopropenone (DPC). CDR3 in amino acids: CASSLTPGRGTDTQYF. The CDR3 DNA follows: TGTGCCAGCAGCTTAACCCCGGGCCGCGGCACAGATACGCAGTATTTT.